The 2 T cell receptor beta chains presented below share a single source sample, sequenced in a study of blood T cell repertoires in COVID-19. TCRdb's copy holds only in-frame clones and misses some; the assay was immunoSEQ multiplex PCR. The sample records 70,000 or so clones, approximately 90% being singletons. The sample consisted of peripheral blood. These receptors came from a man in his 70s with active or convalescent COVID-19.

The V gene is TRBV10-3, the J gene TRBJ2-6; TRBD1 is a possible D gene (6 bases). Germline-derived CDR1 and CDR2 are ENHRY and SYGVKD. The CDR3 runs 17 residues. V lost 10 bases and J 3 bases, leaving 22 bases between the germline ends. CDR3 sequence (DNA): TGTGCCACTTTCAGGGGCCTAAGTTTTGGTGGGGCCAACGTCCTGACTTTC. Translation gives CATFRGLSFGGANVLTF.

The chain couples TRBV5-1 to TRBJ1-2, with D unresolved. CDR3 length equals 13 residues. CDR1 is SGHRS and CDR2 is YFSETQ in the germline V gene. V dropped 7 bases and J dropped 6 bases, with 16 bases sitting between them. The CDR3: CASSLAGVDGYTF. The DNA of the CDR3 is TGCGCCAGCTCCCTGGCGGGCGTGGATGGCTACACCTTC.